This paragraph covers one T cell receptor (beta chain) sequence. The antigen is unknown. This record comes from a study of OX40 agonist ivuxolimab in advanced cancers. Whole-study results and caveats: Blood T cells, both CD4+ and CD8+, expanded clonally by week 6 at 0.1 to 3.0 mg/kg.

The investigators sampled blood at baseline, at cycle 4 day 1, and at cycle 7 day 1. V lost 0 bases to trimming and J lost 0 bases, with 9 bases between them. The CDR3 has 16 residues. Per the germline V gene, CDR1 is SGDLS and CDR2 is YYNGEE. Method: immunoSEQ multiplex PCR; TCRdb's copy keeps in-frame clones and lacks some. The sample holds about 74,000 clones, approximately 81% seen once. This sample comprised CD4+ or CD8+ T cells sorted from blood, obtained in a trial of the OX40 agonist ivuxolimab. This sequence joins TRBV9 and TRBJ1-4; D uncertain. The TCR sequence derives from an adult with an advanced solid tumor such as melanoma, head and neck, liver or kidney cancer. In nucleotides, the CDR3 is TGTGCCAGCAGCGTAGGAGACGGCGCAACTAATGAAAAACTGTTTTTT. This gives the protein CASSVGDGATNEKLFF.